This TCR beta chain was retrieved from a study of graft-versus-host responses after intestinal transplantation. Across the whole study: Transplants given to recipients were multivisceral, liver-intestinal, or isolated intestinal. After anti-thymocyte globulin induction, recipients took tacrolimus and steroids for 3 to 4 years. Study-level findings and limits: GvH clones surfaced in recipient marrow, some emerging earlier in ileum or blood. Levels of circulating GvH clones at their peak were associated with early post-transplant HvG declines.

CDR1 MNHEY and CDR2 SMNVEV come from the germline V gene (reference sequence). The V segment lost 5 bases and the J segment 10 bases; nucleotides outside the gene matches: 8. There are 15 residues in the CDR3. Only in-frame clones appear in the TCRdb table, and some are missing; sequencing was by immunoSEQ multiplex PCR. Among about 78,000 clones listed, 90% were seen once. This clone was recorded only once. The antigen remains undetermined. The V gene is TRBV27, the J gene TRBJ1-6, with 10 positions matching TRBD1. Sequences were derived from unstimulated CD8+ T cells sorted from spleen or lymph node cells, sampled before transplant. The receptor was derived from a human donor who was the organ donor for an intestinal transplant. The CDR3 spells CASSPSTGGGSPLHF. DNA for the CDR3: TGTGCCAGCAGTCCATCGACAGGGGGCGGCTCACCCCTCCACTTT.